This T cell receptor (beta chain) was observed in a study of early T cells in non-severe SARS-CoV-2 infection. Overall study context: Sequencing input comprised bulk RNA from unsorted whole blood; chain pairing was not available. Study results and caveats: VDJdb matching, biased toward anti-spike CD8 responses, missed private and CD4 specificities.

Germline V gene lookup returns CDR1 DFQATT and CDR2 SNEGSKA (reference sequence). This CDR3 contains 12 residues. Trimming shortened V by 3 bases and J by 7 bases, and 12 bases separated the two germline ends. This clonotype turned up a few times. The antigen remains unidentified. Tagging with unique molecular identifiers was applied to individual cDNA molecules. TCRdb used MiXCR to reprocess the 5' RACE reads, holding one entry per CDR3 protein. This sample carries around 81,000 distinct CDR3 sequences, 13% to 15% of them seen once, and the ten largest clones take approximately 11%. J is TRBJ2-5 and V is TRBV20-1, with D hard to call. Sequenced input: whole blood. The sequence was obtained from an adult who was a healthcare worker with PCR-confirmed SARS-CoV-2 infection or an uninfected control (not recorded which). This chain's CDR3 is CSASDGHGTQYF. The CDR3 DNA is TGCAGTGCTAGTGATGGGCACGGGACCCAGTACTTC.